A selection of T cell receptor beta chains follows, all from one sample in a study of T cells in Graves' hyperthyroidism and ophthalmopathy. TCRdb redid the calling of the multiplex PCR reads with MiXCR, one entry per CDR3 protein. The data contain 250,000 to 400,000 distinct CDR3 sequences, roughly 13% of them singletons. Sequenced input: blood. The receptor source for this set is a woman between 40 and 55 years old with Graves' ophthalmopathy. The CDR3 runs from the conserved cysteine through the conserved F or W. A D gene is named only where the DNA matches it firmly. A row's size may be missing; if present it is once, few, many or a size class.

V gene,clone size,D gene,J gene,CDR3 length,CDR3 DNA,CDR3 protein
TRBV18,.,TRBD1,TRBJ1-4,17,TGTGCCAGCTCACCAGAGGGACAGGTTGGCGGTAATGAAAAACTGTTTTTT,CASSPEGQVGGNEKLFF
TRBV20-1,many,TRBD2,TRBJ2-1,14,TGCAGTGCCGCCCGACTAGCGGGGGACAATGAGCAGTTCTTC,CSAARLAGDNEQFF
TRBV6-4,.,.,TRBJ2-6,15,TGTGCCAGCAGTGATATGGTGTCCGGGGCCAACGTCCTGACTTTC,CASSDMVSGANVLTF
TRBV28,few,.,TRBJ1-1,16,TGTGCCAGCAGCCAAGAAGGGATTCGTCGGGATCGGGAAGCTTTCTTT,CASSQEGIRRDREAFF
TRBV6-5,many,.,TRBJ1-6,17,TGTGCCAGCAGTTACGGGATACTGAGCTCCTATAATTCACCCCTCCACTTT,CASSYGILSSYNSPLHF
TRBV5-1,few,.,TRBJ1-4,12,TGCGCCAGCAGTAATCCTAATGAAAAACTGTTTTTT,CASSNPNEKLFF
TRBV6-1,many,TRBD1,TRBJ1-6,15,TGTGCCAGCAGCCGCGGACAGGGTGGGAATTCACCCCTCCACTTT,CASSRGQGGNSPLHF
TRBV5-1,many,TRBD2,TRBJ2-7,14,TGCGCCAGCAGCTCAAGAAGCGGGGACTACGAGCAGTACTTC,CASSSRSGDYEQYF
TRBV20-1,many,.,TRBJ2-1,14,TGCAGTGCTAGAAGACTTAAGGGGGGCAATGAGCAGTTCTTC,CSARRLKGGNEQFF
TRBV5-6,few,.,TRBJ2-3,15,TGTGCCAGCAGCTTGAATTTGAGGGACCCGGGTACGCAGTATTTT,CASSLNLRDPGTQYF
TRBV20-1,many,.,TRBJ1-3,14,TGCAGTGCTAGCGAGGGAAGTAAGGGAAACACCATATATTTT,CSASEGSKGNTIYF
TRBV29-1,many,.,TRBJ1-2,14,TGCAGCGCCGAGTCCACCCCGCGGGACTATGGCTACACCTTC,CSAESTPRDYGYTF
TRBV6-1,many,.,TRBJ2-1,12,TGTGCCAGCAGTGGGGTAGGGTATGAGCAGTTCTTC,CASSGVGYEQFF
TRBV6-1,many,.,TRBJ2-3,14,TGTGCCAGCAGTTCCCAGGATGTAGGAGATACGCAGTATTTT,CASSSQDVGDTQYF
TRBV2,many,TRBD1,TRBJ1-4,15,TGTGCCAGCACCTACACAACAGGGGGCGGTGAAAAACTGTTTTTT,CASTYTTGGGEKLFF
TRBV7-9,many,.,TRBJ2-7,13,TGTGCCAGCAGCCGAGACAATCCCTACGAGCAGTACTTC,CASSRDNPYEQYF
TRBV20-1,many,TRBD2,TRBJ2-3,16,TGCAGTGCTAGAGATGTTCTAGCGGGTTACACAGATACGCAGTATTTT,CSARDVLAGYTDTQYF